This TCR beta chain was profiled in a study of T cells in Graves' hyperthyroidism and ophthalmopathy. General study points: The model made its ophthalmopathy prediction, and onset followed a median about 6.8 months later.

Amplification targeted TCR beta CDR3 regions from RNA transcripts. The HTBI set primed first-round TCR CDR3 RT-PCR. Using its own MiXCR run on the multiplex PCR reads, TCRdb lists one record per CDR3 protein. The sample records about 480,000 distinct CDR3 sequences, around a fifth being singletons. V lost 0 bases to trimming and J lost 2 bases, with 7 bases between them. CDR1 GTSNPN and CDR2 SVGIG come from the germline V gene (reference sequence). The CDR3 contains 13 residues. Duration under 3 months, a NOSPECS grade of at least 4, and a Clinical Activity Score of at least 3 characterized the ophthalmopathy patients. This clonotype has just a few counts. Its antigen is unknown.

This TCR was sampled from a woman in her 70s with Graves' ophthalmopathy. Material for sequencing was blood. V usage is TRBV30 and J usage is TRBJ1-1; D is ambiguous. The CDR3 DNA is TGTGCCTGGAGTGTACAACCTAACACTGAAGCTTTCTTT. Translating it yields CAWSVQPNTEAFF.